The clone carrying this TCR beta chain was recorded once. The data were obtained in a study of blood T cell repertoires in COVID-19. The wider study: PBMCs, B-cell-depleted T cells, or T cells provided the cDNA or gDNA that made up the material.

Only in-frame clones appear in the TCRdb table, and some are missing; sequencing was by immunoSEQ multiplex PCR. The sample holds about 200,000 clones; around 90% are singletons and the top ten take less than 1.5%. The study drew participants aged about 18 to 89 years from around 24 US areas. Donors were grouped by their self-reported clinical history. Recovered Cohort 3 donors showed two negative PCRs, clearance, or symptom resolution. Germline CDR1 is MGHRA and CDR2 is YSYEKL. CDR3 size: 17 residues. Unmatched junction bases numbered 13, after V lost 5 bases and J lost 2 bases. The chain recombines TRBV4-1 with TRBJ2-7, with 9 bases fitting TRBD1. Sequenced: PBMCs or T cells enriched from blood (not recorded which). This receptor was taken from a man aged 30-40 years who had recovered from COVID-19. CDR3 bases: TGCGCCAGCAGCGATTCGCCCCCGGGACAGGGCCCCTACGAGCAGTACTTC. It specifies CASSDSPPGQGPYEQYF.